This entry is about one TCR beta chain. Antigen specificity is unknown. This record comes from a study of CD8+CD57+ T cells in acquired aplastic anemia. Study summary: Healthy donor CD4+ cell samples had a mean of roughly 9.9 million reads.

General observations from the study: Sharing between patients and controls was observed for over 25 CD8+ CDR3 sequences.

The CDR3 consists of 14 residues. The germline V gene encodes CDR1 SEHNR and CDR2 FQNEAQ (reference sequence). Trimming stripped 5 bases from V and 1 base from J, with 11 bases between. Genomic DNA provided the template from which TCR beta VDJ and CDR3 profiles were obtained. Using its own MiXCR run on the reads, TCRdb lists one record per CDR3 protein. The sample lists 150,000 to 200,000 distinct CDR3 sequences, about 60% seen once, with 45% to 50% in the top ten. The chain is built from TRBV7-9 and TRBJ1-1, with D possibly being TRBD1 (5 bases). Sequences were obtained from sorted CD4+, CD8+, or CD8+CD57+ T cells (not recorded which) from PBMCs. The TCR originated in a human donor in good health. CDR3 nucleotide sequence: TGTGCCAGCAGCGGCGCGGGACCGAACACTGAAGCTTTCTTT. Protein product: CASSGAGPNTEAFF.